This TCR beta chain came from a study of PD-L1 blockade in urothelial cancer. Study summary: About nine tenths of the roughly 29 patients were men who had bladder-origin urothelial cancer.

Patients' urothelial carcinoma was locally advanced or metastatic. Measured with immunoSEQ multiplex PCR; TCRdb has only the in-frame clones, and not every one. The sample carries 28,000 or so clones, 75% to 90% recorded once. The TCR was taken from a man in his sixties with urothelial cancer. The sequencing used PBMCs, collected around atezolizumab (anti-PD-L1) treatment.

CDR3 coding DNA: TGCGCCAGCAGCCAAGCCGCAGGGAAAGGCTATGGCTACACCTTC. It translates to CASSQAAGKGYGYTF. The V call is TRBV4-1, the J call TRBJ1-2; maybe TRBD1 (5 bases). This CDR3 comprises 15 residues. Germline CDR1 MGHRA, CDR2 YSYEKL. The V end was cut by 1 base, the J end by 4 bases, with 13 bases between.